This entry is about one TCR beta chain. V lost 3 bases, J lost 8 bases, and 10 bases lay in between. Germline V lookup: CDR1 SGHAT, CDR2 FQNNGV. The CDR3 extends over 12 amino acids. This record comes from a study of early T cells in non-severe SARS-CoV-2 infection. TCRdb ran MiXCR on the 5' RACE reads and lists one entry per CDR3 protein. The table records some 76,000 distinct CDR3 sequences, 15% to 18% of them present only once. This receptor was identified in an adult who was a healthcare worker with PCR-confirmed SARS-CoV-2 infection or an uninfected control (not recorded which). The chain combines TRBV11-2 with TRBJ1-2; no clear D gene. Sample: whole blood. The CDR3 region is CASSFGTEGYTF. CDR3 nucleotides: TGTGCCAGCAGCTTTGGCACAGAAGGCTACACCTTC.